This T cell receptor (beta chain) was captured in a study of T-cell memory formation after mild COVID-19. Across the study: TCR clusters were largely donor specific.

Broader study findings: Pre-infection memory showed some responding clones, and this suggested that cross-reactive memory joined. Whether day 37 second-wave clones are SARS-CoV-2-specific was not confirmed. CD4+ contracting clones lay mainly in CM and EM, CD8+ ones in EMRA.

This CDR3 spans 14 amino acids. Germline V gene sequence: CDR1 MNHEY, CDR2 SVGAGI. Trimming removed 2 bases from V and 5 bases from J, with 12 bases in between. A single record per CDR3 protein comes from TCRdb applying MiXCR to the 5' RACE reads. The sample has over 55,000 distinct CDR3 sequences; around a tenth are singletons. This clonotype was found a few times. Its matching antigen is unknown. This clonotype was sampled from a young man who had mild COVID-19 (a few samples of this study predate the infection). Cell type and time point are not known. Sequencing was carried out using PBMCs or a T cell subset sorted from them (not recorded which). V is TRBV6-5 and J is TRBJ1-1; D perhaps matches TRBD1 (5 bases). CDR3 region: CASSYVGGKTEAFF. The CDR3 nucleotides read TGTGCCAGCAGTTACGTGGGGGGAAAGACTGAAGCTTTCTTT.